This entry lists 12 T cell receptor beta chains sequenced from one sample in a study of regulatory T cells in long-lasting Graves disease. Time point in this sample: persistent/refractory GD, antithyroid drugs over 5 years with positive TRAb. PBMC-extracted RNA yielded the TCR library. Arm-PCR of CDR3 regions with iRepertoire HTBI primers generated TCR beta libraries. TCRdb independently ran MiXCR on the multiplex PCR reads; one entry per CDR3 protein. The table has 310,000 or so distinct CDR3 sequences, around 23% seen once. The sample in question was peripheral blood mononuclear cells (PBMCs), obtained when the disease was refractory, from a patient treated with antithyroid drugs. The receptor set was obtained from a female donor with Graves disease.

This clonotype was detected only a few times. This chain connects TRBV7-9 to TRBJ2-2; D is uncertain. The ends were cut back, 0 bases at V and 6 bases at J, with 5 bases in the middle. Germline CDR1 reads SEHNR; CDR2 reads FQNEAQ (reference sequence). This CDR3 comprises 13 residues. The DNA for the CDR3 is TGTGCCAGCAGCTTAGCGAAGGCCGGGGAGCTGTTTTTT. As protein: CASSLAKAGELFF. The variable domain in full, with the rest retrieved from reference TRBV7-9 and TRBJ2-2, is DTGVSQNPRHKITKRGQNVTFRCDPISEHNRLYWYRQTLGQGPEFLTYFQNEAQLEKSRLLSDRFSAERPKGSFSTLEIQRTEQGDSAMYLCASSLAKAGELFFGEGSRLTVL.

The sample holds many counts of this clonotype. The genes are TRBV10-3 and TRBJ2-7, with 9 bases lining up with TRBD2. This CDR3 is built from 14 residues. The V and J ends lost 4 bases and 1 base, in that order; junction bases with no gene match: 2. The germline gives CDR1 ENHRY, CDR2 SYGVKD. CDR3 sequence reads: CAISGLAGSYEQYF. The CDR3 DNA is TGTGCCATCAGTGGTCTAGCGGGGTCCTACGAGCAGTACTTC.

This clonotype occurred many times. This chain uses TRBV30 with TRBJ2-5; D is undetermined. CDR1 GTSNPN and CDR2 SVGIG come from the germline V gene (reference sequence). Trimming removed 2 bases from V and 0 bases from J, with 7 bases in between. This CDR3 has 13 residues. The CDR3 protein is CAWSPAHQETQYF. CDR3 sequence (DNA): TGTGCCTGGAGTCCGGCCCACCAAGAGACCCAGTACTTC.

This clonotype was observed at least ten times. The rearrangement uses TRBV6-5 and TRBJ1-1, with 7 nucleotides matching TRBD1. After removal of 3 bases from V and 3 bases from J, the junction contained 4 bases not matched to a gene. The CDR3 sequence is 14 residues long. Germline CDR1 and CDR2: MNHEY and SVGAGI. Here the CDR3 reads CASSYTGAHTEAFF. The CDR3 DNA reads TGTGCCAGCAGTTATACAGGGGCGCACACTGAAGCTTTCTTT.

This clonotype was seen at least ten times. V gene TRBV6-1 combines with J gene TRBJ2-6; TRBD1 might be the D (6 bases). This CDR3 contains 18 residues. V dropped 5 bases and J dropped 3 bases, with 20 bases sitting between them. The germline V gene encodes CDR1 MNHNS and CDR2 SASEGT. The CDR3 loop is CASSPTVTTGFGANVLTF. CDR3 nucleotides: TGTGCCAGCAGTCCCACCGTAACTACAGGGTTTGGGGCCAACGTCCTGACTTTC.

This clonotype came up a few times. The genes are TRBV10-3 and TRBJ2-4; the D is unclear. The CDR3 length is 13 residues. Trimming shortened V by 3 bases and J by 6 bases, and 9 bases separated the two germline ends. CDR1 and CDR2 (germline): ENHRY, SYGVKD. In DNA form, the CDR3 reads TGTGCCATCAGTGACCCGGATTCAAACATTCAGTACTTC. It encodes CAISDPDSNIQYF.

Concerning this clonotype itself: This sequence may be a read error, since a much larger clone differs from it by one base. The chain is built from TRBV28 and TRBJ2-5; 8 positions agree with TRBD2. In germline, CDR1 is MDHEN, CDR2 SYDVKM. The CDR3 is 15 residues long. V gave up 3 bases and J gave up 4 bases; unmatched junction bases: 7. The CDR3 spells CASSLAAGVPETQYF. The CDR3 DNA reads TGTGCCAGCAGTTTGGCAGCGGGAGTCCCAGAGACCCAGTACTTC.

This clonotype came up many times. This chain connects TRBV28 to TRBJ2-4; D possibly corresponds to TRBD1 (6 bases). The V gene lost 5 bases and the J gene lost 8 bases, with 16 bases spanning the gap. The germline V gene has CDR1 MDHEN and CDR2 SYDVKM. The CDR3 consists of 14 residues. The CDR3 DNA reads TGTGCCAGCAGTGCCGACAGGCGTTTAGACATTCAGTACTTC. Amino acid sequence: CASSADRRLDIQYF.

This clonotype was recorded a few times. The V gene is TRBV20-1, the J gene TRBJ2-7; 7 positions match TRBD2. The germline CDR1 and CDR2 sequences are DFQATT and SNEGSKA (reference sequence). The CDR3 is 15 residues long. Trimming at V came to 0 bases and at J to 2 bases, leaving 7 bases not matched to a gene. This CDR3 reads CSAREGTSVTYEQYF. The CDR3 nucleotides read TGCAGTGCTAGAGAGGGAACTAGCGTGACCTACGAGCAGTACTTC.

The chain carries TRBV29-1 and TRBJ2-7; 9 bases agree with TRBD1. This CDR3 has 13 residues. Germline CDR1 reads SQVTM; CDR2 reads ANQGSEA. Germline trimming cut 4 bases from V and 2 bases from J; bases unmatched to any gene: 3. The CDR3 loop reads CSVGWTGAYEQYF. The DNA of the CDR3 is TGCAGCGTTGGGTGGACAGGGGCCTACGAGCAGTACTTC.

This clonotype was seen ten or more times. This chain connects TRBV15 to TRBJ1-5; D not certain. Germline V gives CDR1 LNHNV, CDR2 YYDKDF (reference sequence). V was clipped by 3 bases and J by 3 bases, with 9 bases between them. This CDR3 is built from 14 residues. This chain's CDR3 is CATSRRGANQPQHF. DNA for the CDR3: TGTGCCACCAGCAGGCGGGGTGCCAATCAGCCCCAGCATTTT.

This clonotype occurred a few times. The V and J genes are TRBV7-6 and TRBJ1-4; tentative D call: TRBD1 (6 bases). V was shortened by 5 bases and J by 7 bases, with 20 bases between the two germline ends. Germline V gives CDR1 SGHVS, CDR2 FNYEAQ. This CDR3 contains 16 residues. CDR3 in amino acids: CASSRTSGEDGEKLFF. The CDR3 DNA reads TGTGCCAGCAGCCGCACTTCAGGGGAAGACGGTGAAAAACTGTTTTTT.